The subject of this entry is one TCR beta chain. This specimen belongs to a study of response to subunit inactivated influenza vaccine. Germline V CDR1 and CDR2: MNHEY, SVGEGT. Losses at the gene ends were 6 bases for V and 1 base for J; bases not matched to a gene: 12. The CDR3 spans 20 residues. MiXCR, applied by TCRdb to the RT-PCR reads, yields one record per CDR3 protein. The repertoire has about 500,000 distinct CDR3 sequences, over 10% of them found once; the top ten carry roughly 14%. The sequence was obtained from a man aged 50-59 years who received an inactivated influenza vaccine. This sequence joins TRBV6-2 or TRBV6-3 and TRBJ2-1, with 16 bases aligning to TRBD2. Sequenced material: PBMCs from blood, taken 45 days after vaccination. Here the CDR3 reads CASRTDRGTSGRASYNEQFF. In DNA, the CDR3 is TGTGCCAGCAGAACCGACAGGGGGACTAGCGGGAGGGCGTCCTACAATGAGCAGTTCTTC.